This TCR beta chain was recorded in a study of shared clonotypes between healthy human individuals (dated by TCRdb to the early 2020s). Regarding the study in general: Three men and a couple of women, aged 18 to 49 years, made up the cohort. To increase sequencing depth and limit assay-specific biases, TCR repertoire library preparation and sequencing were carried out by different laboratories using diverse techniques. Each donor's leukapheresis produced roughly between about 0.8 and 8.9 billion PBMCs. To estimate repertoire size and how much clonotype sharing occurs between individuals, the study deeply sequenced the blood TCR repertoires of five or six healthy adults. For each donor, CD4 naive and CD4 memory were each given three plates, CD8 naive was given two plates, and CD8 memory was given one plate.

Using the deep immunoSEQ assay, TCR CDR3 regions were amplified from genomic DNA by multiplex PCR. For each cell subset, the extracted genomic DNA was distributed evenly across all wells of several immunoSEQ 96-well plates, and each plate served as one replicate. For sorted subsets, each replicate PCR was loaded with about 200 ng genomic DNA, equivalent to some 27,000 T cell genomes. Purified libraries were quantified with a Qubit 3.0 fluorometer, sized on a Bioanalyzer 2100, and re-quantified with the KAPA Library Quantification kit. Every immunoSEQ 96-well plate was sequenced on a dedicated single-read 150-cycle Illumina NextSeq 550 flow cell. Per the authors' processing: Because only junctional sequences without quality scores were contained in the immunoSEQ output, filtering matching that applied to full-length reads could not be performed. Sequences were annotated with PyIR, a Python wrapper for IgBLAST v1.9, using IMGT germline references to assign V/J genes and CDR3. Reads were removed for weak V/J assignments (E-value above 1e-6), missing CDR3, stop codons, out-of-frame junctions, or ambiguous translated residues. V3J clonotypes were defined by identical inferred V gene, J gene, and CDR3 amino acid sequence. Percentage overlap between repertoires was calculated by dividing the number of shared unique clonotypes by the size of the smaller repertoire. Repertoire richness was assessed with RTK rarefaction, the Chao1 estimator, and Recon v2.1 estimates of unobserved clonotypes. Generation probabilities for all TCRbeta clonotypes obtained by the gDNA method from a few donors were computed using OLGA. Imported from immuneACCESS, the table was reduced by TCRdb to in-frame sequences with V and J called. These copies leave out some clones; in studies compared against another copy, an unresolved V gene accounts for under half, and the cause of the remainder is not known. V and J calls plus clone size are reproduced from that table; the DNA served to infer D and trimming. Across this sample there are 700,000 or so clones, with around 72% seen only once. 1.8% of the sample is in the top ten clones.

From its cysteine to its phenylalanine, the CDR3 spans 16 amino acids. Just the 48-base CDR3 DNA is kept, in frame starting at base 1. Trimming takes 4 bases from V and 1 base from J, and the germline ends sit 13 bases apart. For CDR1 and CDR2, the germline V gene lists SGHTA and FQGTGA. This clone has just a few counts. Its antigen has not been determined. One base away there is no much larger clone; base qualities are not given. The paper as a whole reports these results and caveats: Compared with non-shared clonotypes, clonotypes shared by all four sorted-subset donors had higher generation probabilities. Naive subsets generally had larger estimated clonotype richness than memory subsets. Sampling was restricted to blood, and TCR repertoires in tissue are likely to differ from TCR repertoires in blood. When a few donors were compared, the shared fraction of clonotypes was around 5% for naive CD4, around 3.6% for naive CD8, 2% to 2.5% for memory CD4, and less than 0.45% for memory CD8. Incomplete sequencing was indicated by rarefaction of sorted-subset datasets, despite the large sequencing depth. Based on pairwise subsampling, the degree of clonotype sharing among donors was expected to be affected by sequencing depth. Because the study included only a small number of donors, the genetic and exposure-history diversity represented was limited.

The donors were healthy, HIV-negative adults who had no recently reported acute infections or vaccinations. Every donor was a Caucasian adult living in Nashville, Tennessee, USA. Magnetic negative selection was used to enrich CD4+ T cells, after which naive cells were positively selected on CD45RA and the negative fraction became the memory subset. Blood was collected by leukapheresis, and PBMCs were isolated by Ficoll-Histopaque density gradient centrifugation and then cryopreserved in liquid nitrogen vapor phase. Purity and quantity of every magnetically sorted T cell population were checked by analytical flow cytometry. Genomic DNA was isolated from each sorted fraction and quantified by UV absorbance on a Nanodrop 2000c.

This sequence was found in a woman in her twenties or thirties in good health. The sequencing sample was made of memory CD4+ T cells sorted from blood. Interpreted using the paper, the cell subset or site label stands for: CD45RA-negative fraction. This chain joins TRBV7-3 to TRBJ2-2; the D gene is possibly TRBD1, with 6 bases matching. The CDR3 protein sequence reads: CASSSQGSGNTGELFF. The sequenced DNA is TGTGCCAGCAGCTCACAGGGTTCGGGGAACACCGGGGAGCTGTTTTTT.